These 11 T cell receptor beta chains came from one sample sequenced in a study of vaccination effects on CD4 cells after COVID-19. No antigen has been identified for these receptors. The data were produced by immunoSEQ multiplex PCR, yet TCRdb's version contains in-frame clones alone and is incomplete. This table holds 50,000 or so clones, around 75% found once. Sequencing followed a ViraFEST assay step that expanded antigen-specific CD4+ T cells with viral peptide pools. Upon completion of 10 days in culture, CD4+ T cells were isolated. The specimen was CD4+ T cells from PBMCs cultured with HCoV-229E spike peptides, collected before COVID-19 vaccination. All receptors derive from a human donor who received a COVID-19 vaccine.

This clone was observed a single time. The chain employs TRBV18 and TRBJ2-3; 8 positions agree with TRBD2. The junction had 13 bases not matched to a gene; V was cut back by 2 bases and J by 6 bases. This CDR3 has 17 amino acids. CDR1 is KGHSH, CDR2 LQKENI, per germline. The DNA of the CDR3 is TGTGCCAGCTCACCATCGCCGGGACTAGAGCCATTGGATACGCAGTATTTT. This gives the protein CASSPSPGLEPLDTQYF.

The V gene is TRBV19, the J gene TRBJ1-2, with D perhaps matching TRBD1 (5 bases). Germline V lookup: CDR1 LNHDA, CDR2 SQIVND (reference sequence). Trimming shortened V by 3 bases and J by 8 bases, and 22 bases separated the two germline ends. The CDR3 runs to 16 residues. The CDR3 coding sequence is TGTGCCAGTAGTATTGGACGGGACGGACTTAGGTCGGGCTACACCTTC. Its protein product is CASSIGRDGLRSGYTF.

The chain couples TRBV6-5 to TRBJ2-1, with 7 bases lining up with TRBD2. CDR1 is MNHEY, CDR2 SVGAGI, per germline. The CDR3 is made up of 14 amino acids. V shed 6 bases and J 5 bases; nucleotides not matched to a gene: 7. Here the CDR3 DNA reads TGTGCCAGCAGAAGACTAGCCGTCAACAATGAGCAGTTCTTC. Its protein is CASRRLAVNNEQFF.

For the CDR3, the DNA is TGTGCCAGCAGCTCCCAGTGGGCAGATACGCAGTATTTT. The encoded protein is CASSSQWADTQYF. The V gene is TRBV5-4, the J gene TRBJ2-3; D call uncertain. CDR1 and CDR2 (germline): SGHNT, YYREEE (reference sequence). There are 13 residues in the CDR3. V was cut by 3 bases and J by 4 bases, with 9 bases left in between.

The rearrangement uses TRBV4-1 and TRBJ1-4; weak D call: TRBD1 (5 bases). The CDR3 length is 15 residues. Trimming left V 4 bases short and J 0 bases short, with 9 bases between. Germline CDR1 and CDR2: MGHRA and YSYEKL. CDR3 sequence: CASSRQTATNEKLFF. For the CDR3, the DNA is TGCGCCAGCAGCCGACAGACAGCAACTAATGAAAAACTGTTTTTT.

J is TRBJ1-1 and V is TRBV7-9, with D possibly TRBD1 on 6 matching bases. The V gene lost 1 base and the J gene lost 5 bases, with 14 bases spanning the gap. CDR1 SEHNR and CDR2 FQNEAQ come from the germline V gene (reference sequence). This CDR3 has 15 amino acids. Here the CDR3 reads CASSLEKGRGTEAFF. CDR3 nucleotide sequence: TGTGCCAGCAGCTTAGAGAAGGGGAGGGGGACTGAAGCTTTCTTT. Drawing the rest from reference TRBV7-9 and TRBJ1-1, the complete variable domain is DTGVSQNPRHKITKRGQNVTFRCDPISEHNRLYWYRQTLGQGPEFLTYFQNEAQLEKSRLLSDRFSAERPKGSFSTLEIQRTEQGDSAMYLCASSLEKGRGTEAFFGQGTRLTVV.

This chain links TRBV14 with TRBJ1-6; D uncertain. The ends were cut back, 4 bases at V and 3 bases at J, with 10 bases in the middle. The CDR3 runs 15 residues. The germline V gene has CDR1 SGHDN and CDR2 FVKESK. The CDR3 loop is CASSPRTIYNSPLHF. The CDR3, as DNA: TGTGCCAGCAGCCCCCGAACGATCTATAATTCACCCCTCCACTTT.

The rearrangement joins TRBV6-5 to TRBJ1-1; D is unresolved. This CDR3 is 16 amino acids long. V was trimmed by 0 bases and J by 2 bases, leaving 13 bases between them. Germline V gene data show CDR1 as MNHEY and CDR2 as SVGAGI. The CDR3 loop is CASSYSRFFLNTEAFF. In DNA, the CDR3 is TGTGCCAGCAGTTACTCGAGGTTTTTCCTCAACACTGAAGCTTTCTTT.

A single count supports this clone. The rearrangement joins TRBV9 to TRBJ2-1, with a tentative D call TRBD2 (7 bases). V was pared by 3 bases and J by 2 bases, with 12 bases between. Germline-derived CDR1 and CDR2 are SGDLS and YYNGEE. The CDR3 contains 15 residues. As DNA, the CDR3 is TGTGCCAGCAGCGGACGGGGGGCGGCCTACAATGAGCAGTTCTTC. Residues: CASSGRGAAYNEQFF.

Written as DNA, the CDR3 is TGTGCCAGCAGTGAGGATCCCGGGCTTAAGACCCAGTACTTC. It encodes CASSEDPGLKTQYF. V usage is TRBV6-1 and J usage is TRBJ2-5; D ambiguous. The CDR3 consists of 14 residues. The germline V and J ends were trimmed by 3 bases and 6 bases, with 14 bases remaining between them. The germline CDR1 and CDR2 sequences are MNHNS and SASEGT.

This clone appeared a single time. The rearrangement joins TRBV2 to TRBJ1-5; TRBD1 matches at 7 bases. The germline CDR1 and CDR2 sequences are SNHLY and FYNNEI. The ends lost 4 bases at V and 6 bases at J; junction bases unmatched: 6. The CDR3 length is 14 residues. The CDR3 bases are TGTGCCAGCAGTGGGGACAGTTCGGGTCAGCCCCAGCATTTT. Its translation: CASSGDSSGQPQHF.